This TCR beta chain was observed in a study of blood T cell repertoires in COVID-19. In the study overall: PBMCs, B-cell-depleted T cells, or T cells provided the cDNA or gDNA that made up the material.

CDR1 is LNHDA and CDR2 is SQIVND in the germline V gene (reference sequence). The ends lost 7 bases at V and 4 bases at J; junction bases unmatched: 13. CDR3 length: 17 residues. TCRdb's table, derived via immunoSEQ multiplex PCR, lists solely in-frame clones and lacks some. The sample includes about 190,000 clones, roughly 80% of them seen just once. This clone occurred once. The sequence was collected from a human donor in a cohort sampled during active COVID-19. The rearrangement uses TRBV19 and TRBJ1-1; 12 positions match TRBD1. Sequenced sample: peripheral blood. CDR3 nucleotide sequence: TGTGCCAGTACCCGGGGGACAGGGGGCGTTTTGGGCACTGAAGCTTTCTTT. Its translation: CASTRGTGGVLGTEAFF.